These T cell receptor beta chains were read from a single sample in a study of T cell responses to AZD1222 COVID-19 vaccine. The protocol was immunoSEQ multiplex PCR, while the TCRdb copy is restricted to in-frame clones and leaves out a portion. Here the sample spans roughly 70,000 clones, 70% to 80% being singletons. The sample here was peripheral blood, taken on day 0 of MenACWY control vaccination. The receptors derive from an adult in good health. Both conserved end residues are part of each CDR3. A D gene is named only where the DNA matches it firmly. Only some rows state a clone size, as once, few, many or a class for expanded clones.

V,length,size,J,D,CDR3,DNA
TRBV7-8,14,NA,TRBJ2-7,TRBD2,CASSLGGGVYEQYF,TGTGCCAGCAGCTTAGGCGGGGGAGTCTACGAGCAGTACTTC
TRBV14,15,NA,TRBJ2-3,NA,CASGQDRHPTDTQYF,TGTGCCAGCGGCCAAGATCGACACCCCACAGATACGCAGTATTTT
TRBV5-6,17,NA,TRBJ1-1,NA,CASSLRRSRYVPSEAFF,TGTGCCAGCAGCTTAAGGAGATCCCGCTATGTACCGTCTGAAGCTTTCTTT
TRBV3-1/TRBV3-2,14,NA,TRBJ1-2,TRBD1,CASSQRMTGYGYTF,TGTGCCAGCAGCCAAAGGATGACAGGGTATGGCTACACCTTC
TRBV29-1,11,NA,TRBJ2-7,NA,CSGLGGHEQYF,TGCAGCGGCCTTGGGGGCCACGAGCAGTACTTC
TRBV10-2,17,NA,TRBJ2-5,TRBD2,CASSGAWFAGAGETQYF,TGCGCCAGCAGTGGGGCCTGGTTCGCGGGAGCAGGGGAGACCCAGTACTTC
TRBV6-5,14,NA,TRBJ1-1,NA,CASSLALGGTGAFF,TGTGCCAGCAGTTTAGCTTTGGGGGGAACGGGGGCTTTCTTT
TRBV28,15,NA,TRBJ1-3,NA,CASSLGGVEANTIYF,TGTGCCAGCAGTTTAGGGGGGGTGGAAGCGAACACCATATATTTT
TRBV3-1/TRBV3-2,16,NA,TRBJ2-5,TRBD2,CASSQGLAGDQETQYF,TGTGCCAGCAGCCAAGGACTAGCGGGGGACCAAGAGACCCAGTACTTC
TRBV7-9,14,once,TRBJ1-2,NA,CASSLDAGARGYTF,TGTGCCAGCAGCTTAGATGCCGGGGCAAGGGGCTACACCTTC
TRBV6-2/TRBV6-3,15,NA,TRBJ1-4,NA,CASSAGQRSNEKLFF,TGTGCCAGCAGTGCCGGACAGAGATCTAATGAAAAACTGTTTTTT
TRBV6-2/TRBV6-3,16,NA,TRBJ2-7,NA,CASSEPVRPLSYEQYF,TGTGCCAGCAGCGAACCAGTTCGCCCCCTCTCCTACGAGCAGTACTTC